The 31 T cell receptor beta chains below all came from one sample that was sequenced in a study of cytomegalovirus exposure and HLA in healthy donors (dated by TCRdb to about 2017). The library was made by the immunoSEQ multiplex PCR assay. For the multiplex PCR, a mixture combining 60 forward primers for TCR Vbeta segments and 13 reverse primers for TCR Jbeta segments was used. TCRdb provides this immuneACCESS table in a form limited to in-frame rearrangements. Some clones are lacking; in checked studies, under half of them reflect an unresolved V gene, and why the rest are absent is not known. The sample table shows about 130,000 clones, and 81% are seen once. Over 4.5% of the sample goes to the ten largest clones. The sequenced sample consisted of PBMCs. These receptors all come from a woman aged 40-49 years in good health and CMV-seropositive.

The gene calls are TRBV5-1 and TRBJ2-7; D possibly corresponds to TRBD1 (6 bases). Germline loops: CDR1 SGHRS, CDR2 YFSETQ. This CDR3 region has 12 residues. V lost 7 bases, J lost 0 bases, and 8 bases lay in between. The CDR3 sequence is CASRDNSYEQYF. CDR3 in DNA: TGCGCCAGCCGGGACAACTCCTACGAGCAGTACTTC. Drawing the rest from reference TRBV5-1 and TRBJ2-7, the complete variable domain is KAGVTQTPRYLIKTRGQQVTLSCSPISGHRSVSWYQQTPGQGLQFLFEYFSETQRNKGNFPGRFSGRQFSNSRSEMNVSTLELGDSALYLCASRDNSYEQYFGPGTRLTVT.

The rearrangement uses TRBV11-2 and TRBJ2-3, with 11 bases identical to TRBD2. Germline values: CDR1 SGHAT, CDR2 FQNNGV. This CDR3 spans 15 amino acids. Trimming at V came to 7 bases and at J to 6 bases, leaving 9 bases not matched to a gene. Here the CDR3 DNA reads TGTGCCAGCACCCTCGGGATAGCGGGGGGGGATACGCAGTATTTT. The encoded protein is CASTLGIAGGDTQYF.

V is TRBV28 and J is TRBJ1-2; D may be TRBD1 (6 bases). Trimming cost V 3 bases and J 8 bases, with 16 bases left between them. The CDR3 consists of 14 residues. Per germline, CDR1 MDHEN and CDR2 SYDVKM. Here the CDR3 DNA reads TGTGCCAGCAGTTTTCCGGGACACACCGTAGGCTACACCTTC. It codes for CASSFPGHTVGYTF.

This clone was recorded once. V usage is TRBV7-2 and J usage is TRBJ1-5, with TRBD1 identical over 9 bases. The CDR3 runs 13 residues. J lost 9 bases, V lost 3 bases, and 3 bases had no gene match. CDR1 is SGHTA and CDR2 is FQGNSA in the germline V gene. CDR3 in DNA: TGTGCCAGCAGCTTCGGACAGGGGAGGCCCCAGCATTTT. Its protein is CASSFGQGRPQHF.

This chain connects TRBV13 to TRBJ2-2; 7 bases are shared with TRBD2. This CDR3 comprises 16 residues. V lost 2 bases, J lost 0 bases, and 3 bases stayed unmatched. The germline V gene has CDR1 PRHDT and CDR2 FYEKMQ (reference sequence). In DNA, the CDR3 is TGTGCCAGCAGCTTACCCCTAGCGGCGAACACCGGGGAGCTGTTTTTT. This sequence encodes CASSLPLAANTGELFF. Variable domain in full (rest from reference TRBV13 and TRBJ2-2): AAGVIQSPRHLIKEKRETATLKCYPIPRHDTVYWYQQGPGQDPQFLISFYEKMQSDKGSIPDRFSAQQFSDYHSELNMSSLELGDSALYFCASSLPLAANTGELFFGEGSRLTVL.

J is TRBJ2-7 and V is TRBV27; a possible D gene is TRBD1 (6 bases). CDR3 length: 13 amino acids. The germline CDR1 and CDR2 sequences are MNHEY and SMNVEV (reference sequence). The V gene lost 8 bases and the J gene lost 4 bases, with 15 bases spanning the gap. The CDR3 region has the DNA TGTGCCAGCGGATCCTACAGGGATTACGAGCAGTACTTC. Its protein product is CASGSYRDYEQYF.

V gene TRBV7-6 combines with J gene TRBJ2-1; tentatively, D is TRBD1 (5 bases). Trimming took off 5 bases at V and 4 bases at J, with 9 bases between the two ends. The CDR3 covers 13 residues. Germline loops: CDR1 SGHVS, CDR2 FNYEAQ. The CDR3 nucleotides read TGTGCCAGCAGCATTCGGACATACAATGAGCAGTTCTTC. Translated, it gives CASSIRTYNEQFF.

V usage is TRBV7-2 and J usage is TRBJ2-1, with D perhaps TRBD2 (6 bases). CDR3 length: 14 amino acids. CDR1 SGHTA and CDR2 FQGNSA come from the germline V gene. The ends were cut back, 1 base at V and 5 bases at J, with 9 bases in the middle. The CDR3, as DNA: TGTGCCAGCAGCTTAGGCGGGGCTAACAATGAGCAGTTCTTC. It specifies CASSLGGANNEQFF.

This chain's CDR3 is CASSSEGGATGLYF. CDR3 nucleotide sequence: TGTGCCAGCAGTTCGGAAGGGGGCGCGACGGGGCTGTACTTC. V and J are TRBV27 and TRBJ2-5; TRBD1 aligns across 7 bases. Germline V gene sequence: CDR1 MNHEY, CDR2 SMNVEV (reference sequence). The CDR3 has 14 residues. Trimming removed 4 bases from V and 13 bases from J; junction bases left unmatched: 15.

The chain employs TRBV4-3 and TRBJ2-7; 7 positions agree with TRBD1. With 3 bases clipped from V and 3 bases from J, the junction kept 8 bases outside the gene matches. Germline CDR1 and CDR2: LGHNA and YSLEER. This CDR3 region has 15 residues. CDR3 nucleotide sequence: TGCGCCAGCAGCCACCAGACAGGGATGAACTACGAGCAGTACTTC. This encodes CASSHQTGMNYEQYF.

This chain joins TRBV10-3 and TRBJ2-1; 10 bases line up with TRBD2. The ends lost 3 bases at V and 6 bases at J; junction bases unmatched: 14. Germline values: CDR1 ENHRY, CDR2 SYGVKD. This CDR3 contains 18 residues. The CDR3 bases are TGTGCCATCAGTGACCTCGCAGGGTCTGGACTAGCGGCCAATGAGCAGTTCTTC. Translated: CAISDLAGSGLAANEQFF.

V gene TRBV4-2 combines with J gene TRBJ2-6; 9 bases agree with TRBD1. CDR1 is LGHNA and CDR2 is YNFKEQ in the germline V gene. After removal of 2 bases from V and 2 bases from J, the junction contained 4 bases not matched to a gene. The CDR3 spans 17 residues. CDR3 amino acids: CASSQPGQGAGANVLTF. The CDR3 bases are TGTGCCAGCAGCCAACCGGGACAGGGTGCTGGGGCCAACGTCCTGACTTTC.

This clone was observed a single time. The chain couples TRBV18 to TRBJ2-5, with D perhaps matching TRBD1 (5 bases). From germline, CDR1 is KGHSH and CDR2 LQKENI. With 2 bases removed from V and 10 bases from J, the gap between germline ends came to 11 bases. The length of the CDR3 is 12 residues. The CDR3 region is CASSPGARDQYF. The CDR3 nucleotides are TGTGCCAGCTCACCAGGGGCCAGGGACCAGTACTTC.

DNA of the CDR3: TGTGCCTGGACCTTAGACTCTGTCAACTATGGCTACACCTTC. Its translation is CAWTLDSVNYGYTF. The chain links TRBV30 to TRBJ1-2; D remains unclear. Trimming left V 4 bases short and J 2 bases short, with 14 bases between. CDR3 length: 14 residues. Germline V CDR1 and CDR2: GTSNPN, SVGIG (reference sequence).

The chain combines TRBV29-1 with TRBJ2-7; D is perhaps TRBD1 (6 bases). CDR1 is SQVTM, CDR2 ANQGSEA, per germline. V was shortened by 4 bases and J by 5 bases, with 15 bases between the two germline ends. CDR3 size: 13 residues. The CDR3 spells CSVGLGAGNEQYF. The CDR3 DNA is TGCAGCGTTGGTTTGGGGGCTGGAAACGAGCAGTACTTC.

This clone appeared a single time. V gene TRBV7-9 combines with J gene TRBJ2-5; 10 positions match TRBD1. The CDR3 covers 17 residues. V dropped 5 bases and J dropped 5; count of bases not matched to a gene: 14. Germline loops: CDR1 SEHNR, CDR2 FQNEAQ (reference sequence). DNA for the CDR3: TGTGCCAGCAGCACCACAATGCCGGGACAGGGGAGGGAGACCCAGTACTTC. It encodes CASSTTMPGQGRETQYF.

The chain couples TRBV5-4 to TRBJ1-2; D call uncertain. Germline V gene sequence: CDR1 SGHNT, CDR2 YYREEE (reference sequence). The CDR3 spans 14 residues. Trimming left V 4 bases short and J 2 bases short, with 12 bases between. The CDR3 spells CASSGPGGNYGYTF. CDR3 nucleotide sequence: TGTGCCAGCAGCGGGCCCGGCGGGAACTATGGCTACACCTTC.

The CDR3 loop is CASSYLGGQPQHF. CDR3 bases: TGTGCCAGCAGTTACTTGGGGGGGCAGCCCCAGCATTTT. The chain links TRBV6-5 to TRBJ1-5; weak D call: TRBD1 (5 bases). The germline V and J ends were trimmed by 1 base and 7 bases, with 8 bases remaining between them. The CDR3 covers 13 residues. Germline-derived CDR1 and CDR2 are MNHEY and SVGAGI.

The J gene is TRBJ1-4, the V gene TRBV2; D gene unclear. From germline, CDR1 is SNHLY and CDR2 FYNNEI. The CDR3 is made up of 15 amino acids. V gave up 6 bases and J gave up 0 bases, with 11 bases separating them. The CDR3 sequence is CASSVRSATNEKLFF. The CDR3, as DNA: TGTGCCAGCAGCGTAAGGAGTGCAACTAATGAAAAACTGTTTTTT.

V gene TRBV19 combines with J gene TRBJ1-2; 7 bases fit TRBD1. The V and J ends lost 5 bases and 4 bases, in that order; junction bases with no gene match: 10. The germline V gene has CDR1 LNHDA and CDR2 SQIVND (reference sequence). CDR3 length equals 15 residues. This CDR3 reads CASSARQGSSYGYTF. CDR3 nucleotide sequence: TGTGCCAGTAGTGCAAGACAGGGAAGCAGCTATGGCTACACCTTC.

This clone was recorded once. The chain links TRBV9 to TRBJ1-2, with D possibly being TRBD1 (6 bases). Trimming removed 0 bases at V and 4 bases at J, with 16 bases between. In germline, CDR1 is SGDLS, CDR2 YYNGEE. The CDR3 spans 16 residues. The CDR3 DNA sequence: TGTGCCAGCAGCGTAGCTCGCGGGGGGGGCGGCTATGGCTACACCTTC. It specifies CASSVARGGGGYGYTF. Combining the CDR3 with reference TRBV9 and TRBJ1-2 gives the whole variable domain DSGVTQTPKHLITATGQRVTLRCSPRSGDLSVYWYQQSLDQGLQFLIQYYNGEERAKGNILERFSAQQFPDLHSELNLSSLELGDSALYFCASSVARGGGGYGYTFGSGTRLTVV.

V usage is TRBV2 and J usage is TRBJ1-2; a possible D gene is TRBD1 (6 bases). Germline-derived CDR1 and CDR2 are SNHLY and FYNNEI. The CDR3 extends over 14 amino acids. Trimming pared 5 bases from V and 3 bases from J, leaving 13 bases between. The CDR3, as DNA: TGTGCCAGCAGTAACCAGGGGTCTGACTATGGCTACACCTTC. Amino acids: CASSNQGSDYGYTF.

This clone was picked up a small number of times. The chain employs TRBV4-1 and TRBJ2-3, with 10 bases lining up with TRBD2. J was trimmed by 3 bases and V by 0 bases; bases with no gene match: 6. CDR1 is MGHRA and CDR2 is YSYEKL in the germline V gene. The length of the CDR3 is 17 residues. The CDR3 nucleotides read TGCGCCAGCAGCCAAGAAGGGCCTAGCGGGAGAACAGATACGCAGTATTTT. It yields the protein CASSQEGPSGRTDTQYF.

V and J are TRBV11-3 and TRBJ2-3; TRBD1 aligns across 10 bases. V shed 1 base, J shed 7 bases, and the junction held 2 bases outside the gene matches. The CDR3 covers 14 residues. Germline V gene lookup returns CDR1 SGHNT and CDR2 YENEEA. Here the CDR3 DNA reads TGTGCCAGCAGCTTAGGACAGGGGGCGTATACGCAGTATTTT. It specifies CASSLGQGAYTQYF.

Here the CDR3 reads CASSSPTSGRIYEQYF. CDR3 nucleotide sequence: TGTGCCAGCAGCTCACCTACTAGCGGGAGGATCTACGAGCAGTACTTC. The rearrangement joins TRBV11-2 to TRBJ2-7; 12 nucleotides match TRBD2. CDR1 SGHAT and CDR2 FQNNGV come from the germline V gene. J lost 3 bases, V lost 4 bases, and 7 bases had no gene match. This CDR3 has 16 amino acids. Complete variable domain (other parts from reference TRBV11-2 and TRBJ2-7): EAGVAQSPRYKIIEKRQSVAFWCNPISGHATLYWYQQILGQGPKLLIQFQNNGVVDDSQLPKDRFSAERLKGVDSTLKIQPAKLEDSAVYLCASSSPTSGRIYEQYFGPGTRLTVT.

This sequence joins TRBV16 and TRBJ1-5; maybe TRBD1 (6 bases). Trimming pared 4 bases from V and 2 bases from J, leaving 18 bases between. The germline gives CDR1 KGHSY, CDR2 FQNENV. The length of the CDR3 is 17 residues. The CDR3 region is CASSPTQGIAGNQPQHF. The CDR3 coding sequence is TGTGCCAGCAGCCCTACACAGGGAATAGCAGGCAATCAGCCCCAGCATTTT. The full variable domain, rest sourced from reference TRBV16 and TRBJ1-5, is GEEVAQTPKHLVRGEGQKAKLYCAPIKGHSYVFWYQQVLKNEFKFLISFQNENVFDETGMPKERFSAKCLPNSPCSLEIQATKLEDSAVYFCASSPTQGIAGNQPQHFGDGTRLSIL.

J is TRBJ1-4 and V is TRBV19; D gene unclear. Germline V lookup: CDR1 LNHDA, CDR2 SQIVND (reference sequence). The CDR3 totals 14 residues. The V end was cut by 2 bases, the J end by 7 bases, with 11 bases between. The CDR3 coding sequence is TGTGCCAGTAGTATATCCGGGAATCCTGAAAAACTGTTTTTT. This encodes CASSISGNPEKLFF.

The chain joins TRBV7-2 to TRBJ2-1, with TRBD2 identical over 8 bases. After removal of 5 bases from V and 4 bases from J, the junction contained 7 bases not matched to a gene. This CDR3 spans 15 amino acids. Germline V gives CDR1 SGHTA, CDR2 FQGNSA. CDR3 nucleotide sequence: TGTGCCAGCAGCCGAGCGGGAGCTGAATACAATGAGCAGTTCTTC. Amino acid sequence: CASSRAGAEYNEQFF.

This chain joins TRBV5-4 and TRBJ2-1, with 8 bases lining up with TRBD2. The V gene end was trimmed by 0 bases and the J gene end by 5 bases; junction bases not matched to a gene: 7. This CDR3 is built from 16 residues. CDR1 is SGHNT, CDR2 YYREEE, per germline (reference sequence). The CDR3 nucleotides are TGTGCCAGCAGCTTGGGCCTAGCGGGTATGAACAATGAGCAGTTCTTC. It specifies CASSLGLAGMNNEQFF.

This clone turned up a few times. The gene calls are TRBV21-1 and TRBJ1-2; the table's D call, TRBD1, was not checked against the DNA. TRBV21-1 constitutes a pseudogene. This CDR3 has 13 residues. The CDR3 protein is CASSAYRIYGYTF. In DNA, the CDR3 is TGTGCCAGCAGCGCATACAGGATCTATGGCTACACCTTC.

CDR3 bases: TGTGCCTCCGGGACAGGGACGAACACTGAAGCTTTCTTT. Translating it yields CASGTGTNTEAFF. V gene TRBV15 combines with J gene TRBJ1-1, with TRBD1 matching over 9 bases. The ends lost 11 bases at V and 1 base at J; junction bases unmatched: 5. This CDR3 is 13 amino acids long. Germline loops: CDR1 LNHNV, CDR2 YYDKDF (reference sequence). The full variable domain, completed using reference TRBV15 and TRBJ1-1, is DAMVIQNPRYQVTQFGKPVTLSCSQTLNHNVMYWYQQKSSQAPKLLFHYYDKDFNNEADTPDNFQSRRPNTSFCFLDIRSPGLGDTAMYLCASGTGTNTEAFFGQGTRLTVV.